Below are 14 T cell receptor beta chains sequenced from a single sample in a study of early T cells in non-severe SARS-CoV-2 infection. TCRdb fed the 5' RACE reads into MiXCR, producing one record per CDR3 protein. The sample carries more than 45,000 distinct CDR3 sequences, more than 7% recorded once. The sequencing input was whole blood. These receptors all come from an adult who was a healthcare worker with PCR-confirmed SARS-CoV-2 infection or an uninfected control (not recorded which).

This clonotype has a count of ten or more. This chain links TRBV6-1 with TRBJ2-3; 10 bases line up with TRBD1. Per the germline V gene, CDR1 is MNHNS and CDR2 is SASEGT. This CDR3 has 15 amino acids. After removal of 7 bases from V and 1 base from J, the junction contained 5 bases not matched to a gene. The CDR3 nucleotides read TGTGCCAGCACACTGACAGGGGGCGGCACAGATACGCAGTATTTT. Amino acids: CASTLTGGGTDTQYF.

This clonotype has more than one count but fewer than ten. CDR3 nucleotide sequence: TGTGCCAGCAGTGAAGCTATCCAGAACATTCAGTACTTC. Its translation is CASSEAIQNIQYF. This sequence joins TRBV2 and TRBJ2-4; D gene ambiguous. The CDR3 is 13 residues long. V gave up 0 bases and J gave up 7 bases, with 7 bases separating them. The V gene's germline CDR1 is SNHLY and CDR2 FYNNEI.

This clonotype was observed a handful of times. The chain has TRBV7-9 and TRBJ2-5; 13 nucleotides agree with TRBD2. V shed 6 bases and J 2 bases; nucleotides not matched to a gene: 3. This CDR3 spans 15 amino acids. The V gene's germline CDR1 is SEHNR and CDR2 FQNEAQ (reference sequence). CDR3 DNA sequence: TGTGCCAGCAGGGGACTAGCGGGGAGGCAAGAGACCCAGTACTTC. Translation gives CASRGLAGRQETQYF. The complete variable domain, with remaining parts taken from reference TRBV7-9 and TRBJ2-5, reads DTGVSQNPRHKITKRGQNVTFRCDPISEHNRLYWYRQTLGQGPEFLTYFQNEAQLEKSRLLSDRFSAERPKGSFSTLEIQRTEQGDSAMYLCASRGLAGRQETQYFGPGTRLLVL.

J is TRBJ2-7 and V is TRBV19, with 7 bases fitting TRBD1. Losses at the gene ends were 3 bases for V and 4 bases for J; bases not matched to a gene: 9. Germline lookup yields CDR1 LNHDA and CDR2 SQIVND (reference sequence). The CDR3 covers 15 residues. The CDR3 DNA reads TGTGCCAGTAGTATGTCGACAGGGTGGGGTTACGAGCAGTACTTC. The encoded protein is CASSMSTGWGYEQYF.

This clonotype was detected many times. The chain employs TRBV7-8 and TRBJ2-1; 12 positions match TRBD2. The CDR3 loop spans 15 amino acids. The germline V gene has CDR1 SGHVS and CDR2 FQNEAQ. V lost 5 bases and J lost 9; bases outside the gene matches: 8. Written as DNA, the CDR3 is TGTGCCAGCAGCCTCCGACTAGCGGGAGTGGGTGAGCAGTTCTTC. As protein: CASSLRLAGVGEQFF.

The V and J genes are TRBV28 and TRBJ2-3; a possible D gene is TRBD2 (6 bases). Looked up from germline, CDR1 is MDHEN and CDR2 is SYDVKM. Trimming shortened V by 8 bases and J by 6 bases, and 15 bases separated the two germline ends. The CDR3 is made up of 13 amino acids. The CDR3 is CASLGGLYDTQYF. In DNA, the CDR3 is TGTGCCAGCCTCGGGGGATTATATGATACGCAGTATTTT.

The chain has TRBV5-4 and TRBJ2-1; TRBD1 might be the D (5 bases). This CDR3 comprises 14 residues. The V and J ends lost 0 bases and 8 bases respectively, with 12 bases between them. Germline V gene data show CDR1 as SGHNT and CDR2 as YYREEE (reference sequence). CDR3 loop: CASSLAIRGDEQFF. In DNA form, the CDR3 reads TGTGCCAGCAGCTTGGCCATAAGGGGCGATGAGCAGTTCTTC.

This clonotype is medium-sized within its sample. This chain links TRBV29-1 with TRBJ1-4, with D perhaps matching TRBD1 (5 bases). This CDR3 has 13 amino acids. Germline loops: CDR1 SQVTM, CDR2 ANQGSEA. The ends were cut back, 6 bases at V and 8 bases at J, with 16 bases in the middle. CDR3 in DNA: TGCAGCGTCCCCGGGACGGTGGACGAAAAACTGTTTTTT. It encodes CSVPGTVDEKLFF.

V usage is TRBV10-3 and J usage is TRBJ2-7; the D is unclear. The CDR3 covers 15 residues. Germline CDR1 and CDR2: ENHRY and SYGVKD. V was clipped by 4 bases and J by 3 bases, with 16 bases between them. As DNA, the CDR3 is TGTGCCATCAGTGGTAGAGGAACCATGCGCTACGAGCAGTACTTC. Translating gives CAISGRGTMRYEQYF.

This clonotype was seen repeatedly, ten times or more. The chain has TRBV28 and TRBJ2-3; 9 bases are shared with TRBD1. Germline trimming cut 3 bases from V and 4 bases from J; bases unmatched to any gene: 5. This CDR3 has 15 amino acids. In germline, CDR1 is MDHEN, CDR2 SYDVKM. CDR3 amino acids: CASSFPGQGSDTQYF. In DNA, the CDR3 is TGTGCCAGCAGTTTCCCGGGACAGGGCTCAGATACGCAGTATTTT. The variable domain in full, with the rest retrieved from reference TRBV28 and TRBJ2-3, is DVKVTQSSRYLVKRTGEKVFLECVQDMDHENMFWYRQDPGLGLRLIYFSYDVKMKEKGDIPEGYSVSREKKERFSLILESASTNQTSMYLCASSFPGQGSDTQYFGPGTRLTVL.

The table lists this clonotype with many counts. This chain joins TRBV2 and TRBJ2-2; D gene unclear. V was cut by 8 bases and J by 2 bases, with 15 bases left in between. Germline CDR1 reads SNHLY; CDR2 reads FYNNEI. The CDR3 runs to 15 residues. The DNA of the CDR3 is TGTGCCAGCCGCGAAGCCGTACAAAACACCGGGGAGCTGTTTTTT. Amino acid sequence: CASREAVQNTGELFF. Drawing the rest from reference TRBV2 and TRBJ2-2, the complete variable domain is EPEVTQTPSHQVTQMGQEVILRCVPISNHLYFYWYRQILGQKVEFLVSFYNNEISEKSEIFDDQFSVERPDGSNFTLKIRSTKLEDSAMYFCASREAVQNTGELFFGEGSRLTVL.

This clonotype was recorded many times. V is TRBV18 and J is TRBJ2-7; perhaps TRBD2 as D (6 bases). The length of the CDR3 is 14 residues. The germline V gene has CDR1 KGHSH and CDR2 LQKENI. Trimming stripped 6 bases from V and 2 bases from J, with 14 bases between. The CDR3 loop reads CASSYGSSTYEQYF. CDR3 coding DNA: TGTGCCAGCTCTTACGGGAGTAGCACCTACGAGCAGTACTTC.

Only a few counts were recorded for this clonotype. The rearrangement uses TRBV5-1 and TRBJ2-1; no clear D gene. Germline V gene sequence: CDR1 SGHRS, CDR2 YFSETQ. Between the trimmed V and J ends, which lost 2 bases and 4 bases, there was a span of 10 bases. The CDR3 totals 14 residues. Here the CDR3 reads CASSFRGAYNEQFF. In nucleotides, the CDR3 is TGCGCCAGCAGCTTTCGCGGAGCTTACAATGAGCAGTTCTTC.

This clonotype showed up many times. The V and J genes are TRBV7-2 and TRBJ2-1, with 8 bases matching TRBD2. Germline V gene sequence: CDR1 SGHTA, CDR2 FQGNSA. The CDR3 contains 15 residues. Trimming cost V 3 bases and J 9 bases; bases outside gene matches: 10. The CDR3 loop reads CASSFSGATPGEQFF. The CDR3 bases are TGTGCCAGCAGCTTTAGCGGGGCCACCCCAGGTGAGCAGTTCTTC.